The rows below give T cell receptor beta chains drawn from one sample of a study of cytomegalovirus exposure and HLA in healthy donors. TCRdb keeps only in-frame clones here, not all; method: immunoSEQ multiplex PCR. The table has approximately 120,000 clones, 60% to 85% seen once; the top ten hold around 10%. Sequencing was carried out using PBMCs. Every receptor here comes from a woman aged 40 to 50 in good health and CMV-seropositive. CDR3s include the opening cysteine and the closing phenylalanine or tryptophan. The D gene is left open where the match is weak. The size field is filled for only some rows; it gives once, few, many or a size class.

v_call,j_call,clone_size,d_call,cdr3_nt,cdr3_aa
TRBV7-2,TRBJ2-1,-,-,TGTGCCAGCAGCTTAGGCAGGGGATCCTACAATGAGCAGTTCTTC,CASSLGRGSYNEQFF
TRBV30,TRBJ1-3,-,TRBD1,TGTGCCTGGAGGAGGCAGGGGGCGAGAAACACCATATATTTT,CAWRRQGARNTIYF
TRBV10-2,TRBJ2-1,-,-,TGCGCCAGCAGTGAGTGGAGGGGAAGTAGACCCAATGAGCAGTTCTTC,CASSEWRGSRPNEQFF
TRBV5-4,TRBJ1-1,-,TRBD1,TGTGCCAGCACCAACAGACAGGGGATGAACACTGAAGCTTTCTTT,CASTNRQGMNTEAFF
TRBV5-1,TRBJ1-2,-,-,TGCGCCAGCAGCTTGGCAGGGCGGCCGGGGGGAGGCTACACCTTC,CASSLAGRPGGGYTF
TRBV6-1,TRBJ2-3,-,-,TGTGCCAGCAGCCCCCGGGGGCGGGGGCCCAATACGCAGTATTTT,CASSPRGRGPNTQYF
TRBV12-5,TRBJ1-1,-,TRBD1,TGTGCTAGTGGTTCCATGACAGGGCGGTTCGCTGAAGCTTTCTTT,CASGSMTGRFAEAFF
TRBV19,TRBJ1-5,-,TRBD1,TGTGCCAGTAGTGCTTATACAGGGGGCAATCAGCCCCAGCATTTT,CASSAYTGGNQPQHF
TRBV7-9,TRBJ2-5,-,TRBD1,TGTGCCAGCAGCTGGAGCAGGGGGCTGAGGGAGACCCAGTACTTC,CASSWSRGLRETQYF
TRBV28,TRBJ2-7,-,TRBD1,TGTGCCAGCAGTCTGGCTGGGACAGGGACCTACGAGCAGTACTTC,CASSLAGTGTYEQYF
TRBV7-9,TRBJ2-5,-,TRBD2,TGTGCCAGCAGCTCATCTAGCGGGGGGTACCAAGAGACCCAGTACTTC,CASSSSSGGYQETQYF
TRBV5-4,TRBJ2-1,few,TRBD2,TGTGCCAGCAGCTTACGACTAGCGGGGGGGCTCGATGAGCAGTTCTTC,CASSLRLAGGLDEQFF
TRBV30,TRBJ1-4,-,TRBD1,TGTGCCTGGAGGCGGGACAGTGAAAAACTGTTTTTT,CAWRRDSEKLFF
TRBV2,TRBJ2-1,-,-,TGTGCCAGCAGTGACCGGACAAGCGATGAGCAGTTCTTC,CASSDRTSDEQFF
TRBV7-9,TRBJ1-4,-,-,TGTGCCAGCACACGGACAGCCTACCCCACTAATGAAAAACTGTTTTTT,CASTRTAYPTNEKLFF
TRBV30,TRBJ1-5,-,TRBD1,TGTGCCTGGTCGGGACAGGGGAATCAGCCCCAGCATTTT,CAWSGQGNQPQHF
TRBV5-1,TRBJ1-2,-,TRBD1,TGCGCCAGCAGCTTAAGTAACAGGGGCTATGGCTACACCTTC,CASSLSNRGYGYTF
TRBV27,TRBJ1-6,once,-,TGTGCCAGCAGTTTAGGGGGGTCCTATAATTCACCCCTCCACTTT,CASSLGGSYNSPLHF
TRBV4-2,TRBJ2-7,-,TRBD2,TGTGCCAGCAGCCAAGGGACTAGCGGGGCGTACGAGCAGTACTTC,CASSQGTSGAYEQYF
TRBV6-1,TRBJ2-7,few,-,TGTGCCAGCAGTGACGCAGGGCCCTACGAGCAGTACTTC,CASSDAGPYEQYF
TRBV6-1,TRBJ1-2,-,TRBD1,TGTGCCAGCAGTGAACGCGCAGGGGGTTATGGCTACACCTTC,CASSERAGGYGYTF
TRBV2,TRBJ2-2,-,TRBD2,TGTGCCAGCAGGAAAAGAGGGCTAGCGGGTACCGGGGAGCTGTTTTTT,CASRKRGLAGTGELFF